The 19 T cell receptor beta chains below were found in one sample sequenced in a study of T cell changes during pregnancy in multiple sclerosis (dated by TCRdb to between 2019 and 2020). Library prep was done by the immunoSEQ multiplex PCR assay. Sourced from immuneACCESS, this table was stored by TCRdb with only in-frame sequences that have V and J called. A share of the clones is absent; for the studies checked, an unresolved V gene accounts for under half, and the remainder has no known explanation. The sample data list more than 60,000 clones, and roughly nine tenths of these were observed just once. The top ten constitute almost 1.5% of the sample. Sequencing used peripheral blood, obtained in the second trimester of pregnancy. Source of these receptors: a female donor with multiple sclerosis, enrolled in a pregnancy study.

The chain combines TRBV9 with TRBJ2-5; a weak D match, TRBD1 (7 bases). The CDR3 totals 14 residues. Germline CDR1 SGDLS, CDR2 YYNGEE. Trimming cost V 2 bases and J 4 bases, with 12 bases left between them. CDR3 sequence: CASSVDRRAETQYF. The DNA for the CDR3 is TGTGCCAGCAGCGTGGACAGGAGGGCAGAGACCCAGTACTTC.

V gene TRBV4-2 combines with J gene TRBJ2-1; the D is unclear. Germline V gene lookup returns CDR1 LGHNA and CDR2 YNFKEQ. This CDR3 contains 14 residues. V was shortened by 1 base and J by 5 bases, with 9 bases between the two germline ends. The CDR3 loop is CASSQVSRDNEQFF. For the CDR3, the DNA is TGTGCCAGCAGCCAAGTATCCCGGGACAATGAGCAGTTCTTC.

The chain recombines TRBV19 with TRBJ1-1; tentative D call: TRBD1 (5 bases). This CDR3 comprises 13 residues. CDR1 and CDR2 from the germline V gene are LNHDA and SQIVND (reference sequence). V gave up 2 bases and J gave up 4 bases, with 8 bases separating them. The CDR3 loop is CASSIFGGTEAFF. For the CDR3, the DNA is TGTGCCAGTAGTATATTCGGGGGCACTGAAGCTTTCTTT.

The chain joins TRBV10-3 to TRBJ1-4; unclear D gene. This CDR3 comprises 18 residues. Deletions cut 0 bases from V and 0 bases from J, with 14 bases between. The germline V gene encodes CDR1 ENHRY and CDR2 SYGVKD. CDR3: CAISESTGLGSTNEKLFF. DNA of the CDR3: TGTGCCATCAGTGAGTCAACGGGGTTGGGATCAACTAATGAAAAACTGTTTTTT.

CDR3 protein: CASSAGRGVPGELFF. The CDR3 region has the DNA TGTGCCAGCAGCGCAGGGAGGGGGGTTCCCGGGGAGCTGTTTTTT. The chain uses TRBV9 and TRBJ2-2; D is perhaps TRBD2 (7 bases). The CDR3 extends over 15 amino acids. Trimming stripped 3 bases from V and 6 bases from J, with 15 bases between. Looked up from germline, CDR1 is SGDLS and CDR2 is YYNGEE.

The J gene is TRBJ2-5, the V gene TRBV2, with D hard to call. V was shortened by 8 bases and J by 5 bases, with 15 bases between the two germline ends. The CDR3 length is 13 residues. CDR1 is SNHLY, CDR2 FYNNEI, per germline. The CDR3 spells CASGGGFSETQYF. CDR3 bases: TGTGCCAGCGGCGGTGGCTTTTCGGAGACCCAGTACTTC.

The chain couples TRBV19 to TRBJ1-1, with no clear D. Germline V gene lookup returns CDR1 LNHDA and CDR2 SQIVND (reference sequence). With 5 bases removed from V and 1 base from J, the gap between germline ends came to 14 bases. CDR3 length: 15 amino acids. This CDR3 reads CASSSHWEGNTEAFF. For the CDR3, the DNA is TGTGCCAGTAGTTCCCACTGGGAGGGGAACACTGAAGCTTTCTTT.

This CDR3 reads CASSHPGILREKLFF. The CDR3, as DNA: TGCGCCAGCAGCCACCCCGGGATCTTACGAGAAAAACTGTTTTTT. V and J are TRBV4-3 and TRBJ1-4; D not certain. The V gene's germline CDR1 is LGHNA and CDR2 YSLEER. Trimming pared 3 bases from V and 8 bases from J, leaving 16 bases between. The CDR3 totals 15 residues.

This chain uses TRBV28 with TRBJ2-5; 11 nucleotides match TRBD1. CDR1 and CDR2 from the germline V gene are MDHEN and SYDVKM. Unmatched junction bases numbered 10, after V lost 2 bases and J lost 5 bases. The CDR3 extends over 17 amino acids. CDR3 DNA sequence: TGTGCCAGCAGTTTAAATAACGGACAGGGGGCGTGGGAGACCCAGTACTTC. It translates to CASSLNNGQGAWETQYF.

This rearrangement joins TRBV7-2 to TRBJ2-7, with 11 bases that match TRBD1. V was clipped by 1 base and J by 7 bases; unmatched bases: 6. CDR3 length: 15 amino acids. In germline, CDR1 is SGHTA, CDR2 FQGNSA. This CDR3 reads CASSLGGDRGLEQYF. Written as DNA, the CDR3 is TGTGCCAGCAGCTTAGGGGGGGACAGGGGGTTGGAGCAGTACTTC.

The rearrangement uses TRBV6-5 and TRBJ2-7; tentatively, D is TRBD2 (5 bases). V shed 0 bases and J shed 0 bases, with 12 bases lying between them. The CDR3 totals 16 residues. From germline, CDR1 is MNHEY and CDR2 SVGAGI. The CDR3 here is CASSYSGFGSSYEQYF. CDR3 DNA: TGTGCCAGCAGTTACTCTGGTTTTGGGAGCTCCTACGAGCAGTACTTC.

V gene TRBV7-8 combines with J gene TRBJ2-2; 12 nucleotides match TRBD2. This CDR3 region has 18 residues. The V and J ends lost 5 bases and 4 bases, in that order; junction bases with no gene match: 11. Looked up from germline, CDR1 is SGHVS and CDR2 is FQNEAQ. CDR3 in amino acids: CASSLSLAGGFFTGELFF. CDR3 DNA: TGTGCCAGCAGCCTATCACTAGCGGGGGGATTTTTCACCGGGGAGCTGTTTTTT.

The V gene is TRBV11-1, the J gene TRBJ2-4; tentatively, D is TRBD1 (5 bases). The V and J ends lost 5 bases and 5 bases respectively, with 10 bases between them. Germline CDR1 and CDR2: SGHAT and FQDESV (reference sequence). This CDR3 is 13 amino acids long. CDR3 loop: CASSRGQENIQYF. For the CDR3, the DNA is TGTGCCAGCAGCCGAGGACAAGAAAACATTCAGTACTTC.

The CDR3 here is CASSPATGVGYTF. Here the CDR3 DNA reads TGTGCCAGCTCACCGGCGACAGGGGTTGGCTACACCTTC. The rearrangement links TRBV18 to TRBJ1-2; TRBD1 matches at 8 bases. In germline, CDR1 is KGHSH, CDR2 LQKENI. The V and J ends lost 3 bases and 7 bases, in that order; junction bases with no gene match: 4. This CDR3 has 13 residues.

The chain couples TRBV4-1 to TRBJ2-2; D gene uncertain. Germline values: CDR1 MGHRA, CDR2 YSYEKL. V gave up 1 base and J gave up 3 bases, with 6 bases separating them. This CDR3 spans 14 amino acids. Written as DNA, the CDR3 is TGCGCCAGCAGCCAAGGCGAGGACACCGGGGAGCTGTTTTTT. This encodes CASSQGEDTGELFF.

The CDR3 protein is CASSPIRTTGNGYTF. The CDR3 region has the DNA TGTGCCAGCTCACCGATCAGAACGACAGGGAATGGCTACACCTTC. This rearrangement joins TRBV18 to TRBJ1-2, with 7 bases lining up with TRBD1. The length of the CDR3 is 15 residues. V shed 3 bases and J 6 bases; nucleotides not matched to a gene: 10. Germline V gives CDR1 KGHSH, CDR2 LQKENI. Complete variable domain (other parts from reference TRBV18 and TRBJ1-2): NAGVMQNPRHLVRRRGQEARLRCSPMKGHSHVYWYRQLPEEGLKFMVYLQKENIIDESGMPKERFSAEFPKEGPSILRIQQVVRGDSAAYFCASSPIRTTGNGYTFGSGTRLTVV.

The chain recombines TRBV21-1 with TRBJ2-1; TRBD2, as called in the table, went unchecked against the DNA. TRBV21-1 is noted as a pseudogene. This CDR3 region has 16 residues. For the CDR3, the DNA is TGTGCCAGCACTCCGATTAACCCTAACCGGGGAAATGAGCAGTTCTTC. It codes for CASTPINPNRGNEQFF.

The CDR3 loop is CASRETSGLYNEQFF. The CDR3 bases are TGTGCCAGCAGGGAGACTAGCGGGCTCTACAATGAGCAGTTCTTC. The chain carries TRBV6-5 and TRBJ2-1; the match to TRBD2 covers 10 bases. The CDR3 is 15 residues long. Losses at the gene ends were 6 bases for V and 3 bases for J; bases not matched to a gene: 5. CDR1 is MNHEY, CDR2 SVGAGI, per germline.

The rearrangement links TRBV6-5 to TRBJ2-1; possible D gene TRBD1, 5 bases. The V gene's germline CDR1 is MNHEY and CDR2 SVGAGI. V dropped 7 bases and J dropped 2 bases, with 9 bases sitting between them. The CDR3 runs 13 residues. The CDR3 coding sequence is TGTGCCAGCAAAGTAGGGGCCTACAATGAGCAGTTCTTC. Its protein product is CASKVGAYNEQFF.